This T cell receptor (beta chain) comes out of a study of early T cells in non-severe SARS-CoV-2 infection. About the study: From unsorted whole blood, bulk RNA was sequenced, and the chains remained unpaired.

Study-wide findings and caveats: Missing private and CD4 specificities, VDJdb matching favored anti-spike CD8 responses.

Individual cDNA molecules each received unique molecular identifiers attached to them. TCRdb reprocessed the 5' RACE reads via MiXCR and lists one record per CDR3 protein. The profile shows 30,000 to 45,000 distinct CDR3 sequences, 8.5% to 10% of them singletons. This clonotype was picked up many times. What it recognizes is unknown. The sample was whole blood. The clonotype comes from an adult who was a healthcare worker with PCR-confirmed SARS-CoV-2 infection or an uninfected control (not recorded which).

CDR3 region: CSASFAGVSTDTQYF. The CDR3 DNA is TGCAGTGCTAGTTTTGCGGGGGTTTCCACAGATACGCAGTATTTT. The chain employs TRBV20-1 and TRBJ2-3; 7 nucleotides match TRBD2. The CDR3 totals 15 residues. Trimming took 3 bases from V and 2 from J; bases not matched to a gene: 8. Germline V gives CDR1 DFQATT, CDR2 SNEGSKA (reference sequence).